The entry that follows covers one T cell receptor (beta chain) sequence. Its antigen is not known. This record belongs to a study of monozygotic twins with inflammatory bowel disease. After skipping T cell sorting, the authors isolated total RNA from whole blood. TCRalpha and TCRbeta cDNA went through nested PCRs of roughly 16 and 10 cycles, two in total. TCRdb re-called the 5' RACE reads; every CDR3 protein appears as one record, without DNA. This sample's table reports under 130,000 distinct CDR3 sequences. Germline CDR1 reads MDHEN; CDR2 reads SYDVKM. This CDR3 spans 16 amino acids. General observations from the study: Healthy co-twins exceeded IBD patients in TCRbeta diversity as measured by inverse Simpson. Patients got different immunosuppressive treatments, which may have made their repertoires more variable.

V and J are TRBV28 and TRBJ2-7; absent DNA, TCRdb's TRBD2 call cannot be checked. The sequencing sample was made of blood. The sequence was obtained from a human donor with ulcerative colitis or Crohn's disease, or a healthy co-twin of an affected twin (not recorded which). The chain's CDR3 is CASSPGLAGGPREQYF. Full variable domain (remainder filled in from reference TRBV28 and TRBJ2-7): DVKVTQSSRYLVKRTGEKVFLECVQDMDHENMFWYRQDPGLGLRLIYFSYDVKMKEKGDIPEGYSVSREKKERFSLILESASTNQTSMYLCASSPGLAGGPREQYFGPGTRLTVT.